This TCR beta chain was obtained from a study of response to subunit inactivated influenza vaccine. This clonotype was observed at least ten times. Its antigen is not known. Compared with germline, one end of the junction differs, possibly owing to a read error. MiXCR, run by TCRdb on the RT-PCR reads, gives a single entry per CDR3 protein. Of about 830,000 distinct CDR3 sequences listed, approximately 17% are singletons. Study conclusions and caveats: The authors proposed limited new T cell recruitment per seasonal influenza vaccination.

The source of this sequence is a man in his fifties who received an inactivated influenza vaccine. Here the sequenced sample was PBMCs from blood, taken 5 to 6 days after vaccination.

The CDR3 is CASSLGQPNTEAFF. In DNA form, the CDR3 reads TGTGCCAGCAGCCTGGGACAGCCCAACACTGAAGCTTTCTTT. The rearrangement links TRBV5-1 to TRBJ1-1; 7 nucleotides match TRBD1. CDR1 is SGHRS, CDR2 YFSETQ, per germline. The CDR3 is made up of 14 amino acids.